What follows are 32 T cell receptor beta chains derived from one specimen sequenced in a study of OX40 agonist ivuxolimab in advanced cancers. Sequencing was performed with immunoSEQ multiplex PCR; in TCRdb, only in-frame clones are kept and a portion is missing. Of 66,000 or so clones listed, roughly 76% are singletons. Here the sequenced sample was CD4+ or CD8+ T cells sorted from blood, taken in a trial of the OX40 agonist ivuxolimab. The receptors here all came from an adult with an advanced solid tumor such as melanoma, head and neck, liver or kidney cancer.

This chain joins TRBV25-1 and TRBJ2-2, with D unresolved. Germline lookup yields CDR1 MGHDK and CDR2 SYGVNS. The CDR3 length is 13 residues. The V end was cut by 1 base, the J end by 3 bases, with 3 bases between. The CDR3 coding sequence is TGTGCCAGCAGTGAATTCGACACCGGGGAGCTGTTTTTT. It is translated as CASSEFDTGELFF. The variable domain in full, with the rest retrieved from reference TRBV25-1 and TRBJ2-2, is EADIYQTPRYLVIGTGKKITLECSQTMGHDKMYWYQQDPGMELHLIHYSYGVNSTEKGDLSSESTVSRIRTEHFPLTLESARPSHTSQYLCASSEFDTGELFFGEGSRLTVL.

This clone was recorded once. The V call is TRBV4-2, the J call TRBJ1-4; D unclear. This CDR3 contains 15 residues. The V end was cut by 1 base, the J end by 5 bases, with 11 bases between. CDR1 and CDR2 from the germline V gene are LGHNA and YNFKEQ. CDR3 protein: CASSQGGQSNEKLFF. CDR3 in DNA: TGTGCCAGCAGCCAAGGCGGGCAGAGCAATGAAAAACTGTTTTTT.

The rearrangement uses TRBV6-1 and TRBJ2-1; no clear D gene. V lost 4 bases and J 7 bases, leaving 2 bases between the germline ends. Germline-derived CDR1 and CDR2 are MNHNS and SASEGT. CDR3 length equals 10 residues. Here the CDR3 DNA reads TGTGCCAGCAGTGGAAATGAGCAGTTCTTC. It specifies CASSGNEQFF.

The chain links TRBV19 to TRBJ1-5; 11 bases agree with TRBD1. The CDR3 loop spans 15 amino acids. Germline values: CDR1 LNHDA, CDR2 SQIVND (reference sequence). With V trimmed by 7 bases and J by 6 bases, 8 bases remained unmatched. DNA for the CDR3: TGTGCCAGTACTAGGACAGGGGGCGCGGGTCAGCCCCAGCATTTT. It is translated as CASTRTGGAGQPQHF.

The CDR3: CASSDGRVRTGELFF. The CDR3 DNA follows: TGTGCCAGCAGTGACGGCAGGGTTCGGACCGGGGAGCTGTTTTTT. The gene calls are TRBV2 and TRBJ2-2; a weak D match, TRBD1 (5 bases). The V and J ends lost 3 bases and 5 bases respectively, with 13 bases between them. The CDR3 is 15 residues long. CDR1 is SNHLY, CDR2 FYNNEI, per germline.

The chain employs TRBV30 and TRBJ2-7, with a weak D call TRBD2 (6 bases). Germline loops: CDR1 GTSNPN, CDR2 SVGIG (reference sequence). The V end was cut by 0 bases, the J end by 0 bases, with 9 bases between. This CDR3 contains 14 residues. The CDR3 coding sequence is TGTGCCTGGAGTGTGGGAGGAAGCTCCTACGAGCAGTACTTC. As protein: CAWSVGGSSYEQYF. Together with reference TRBV30 and TRBJ2-7, the CDR3 gives the full variable domain: SQTIHQWPATLVQPVGSPLSLECTVEGTSNPNLYWYRQAAGRGLQLLFYSVGIGQISSEVPQNLSASRPQDRQFILSSKKLLLSDSGFYLCAWSVGGSSYEQYFGPGTRLTVT.

The chain employs TRBV19 and TRBJ2-1, with TRBD1 as a possible D gene (6 bases). V lost 5 bases to trimming and J lost 10 bases, with 18 bases between them. Germline-derived CDR1 and CDR2 are LNHDA and SQIVND (reference sequence). This CDR3 is built from 14 residues. The CDR3 sequence is CASSYTKGQGEQFF. The CDR3 DNA reads TGTGCCAGTAGTTATACCAAGGGGCAGGGGGAGCAGTTCTTC.

The V call is TRBV11-1, the J call TRBJ2-7; D gene uncertain. Per the germline V gene, CDR1 is SGHAT and CDR2 is FQDESV (reference sequence). V was pared by 1 base and J by 1 base, with 5 bases between. The CDR3 consists of 13 residues. The CDR3 coding sequence is TGTGCCAGCAGCTTAGGGGGTTCCTACGAGCAGTACTTC. Translated: CASSLGGSYEQYF.

The rearrangement links TRBV5-8 to TRBJ1-5; D is unclear. The CDR3 extends over 15 amino acids. Trimming pared 1 base from V and 2 bases from J, leaving 10 bases between. Germline V CDR1 and CDR2: SGHTS, YDEGEE. CDR3 in DNA: TGTGCCAGCAGCTTGAAGGGTATCGGCAATCAGCCCCAGCATTTT. Translated, it gives CASSLKGIGNQPQHF.

J is TRBJ2-3 and V is TRBV19; perhaps TRBD2 as D (5 bases). CDR1 is LNHDA and CDR2 is SQIVND in the germline V gene (reference sequence). Trimming left V 6 bases short and J 5 bases short, with 12 bases between. The CDR3 is 13 amino acids. For the CDR3, the DNA is TGTGCCAGTAGCCCGGGGAGACGAGATACGCAGTATTTT. Amino acids: CASSPGRRDTQYF.

The V and J genes are TRBV5-1 and TRBJ2-7, with D unclear. CDR1 and CDR2 from the germline V gene are SGHRS and YFSETQ. CDR3 length: 17 residues. The V and J ends lost 0 bases and 0 bases respectively, with 16 bases between them. In DNA, the CDR3 is TGCGCCAGCAGCTTGGTGAGTTCCGGGTTCCTCTCCTACGAGCAGTACTTC. Translated, it gives CASSLVSSGFLSYEQYF.

The rearrangement links TRBV5-1 to TRBJ2-7, with TRBD2 matching 9 bases. The CDR3 consists of 15 residues. The germline gives CDR1 SGHRS, CDR2 YFSETQ. Trimming cost V 1 base and J 1 base; bases outside gene matches: 3. As DNA, the CDR3 is TGCGCCAGCAGCTTGACTAGCGGGTTTTCCTACGAGCAGTACTTC. It yields the protein CASSLTSGFSYEQYF.

The DNA for the CDR3 is TGTGCCAGCAGTGAAGGACAGGGGGTTAATGAAAAACTGTTTTTT. It codes for CASSEGQGVNEKLFF. J is TRBJ1-4 and V is TRBV6-1, with 9 bases identical to TRBD1. Unmatched junction bases numbered 1, after V lost 1 base and J lost 4 bases. The CDR3 loop spans 15 amino acids. Germline CDR1 reads MNHNS; CDR2 reads SASEGT.

The J gene is TRBJ1-4, the V gene TRBV19, with D possibly matching TRBD1 (6 bases). Germline CDR1 LNHDA, CDR2 SQIVND (reference sequence). V lost 4 bases, J lost 7 bases, and 13 bases lay in between. The CDR3 sequence is 14 residues long. The CDR3 coding sequence is TGTGCCAGTAGTACTCAGGGGAGTAGTGAAAAACTGTTTTTT. This encodes CASSTQGSSEKLFF. Supplemented by reference TRBV19 and TRBJ1-4, the full variable domain reads DGGITQSPKYLFRKEGQNVTLSCEQNLNHDAMYWYRQDPGQGLRLIYYSQIVNDFQKGDIAEGYSVSREKKESFPLTVTSAQKNPTAFYLCASSTQGSSEKLFFGSGTQLSVL.

This chain links TRBV9 with TRBJ2-5, with 10 bases aligning to TRBD2. The V and J ends lost 0 bases and 4 bases, in that order; junction bases with no gene match: 6. This CDR3 is 16 amino acids long. The germline CDR1 and CDR2 sequences are SGDLS and YYNGEE. CDR3 in amino acids: CASSVGSSGGAETQYF. The DNA of the CDR3 is TGTGCCAGCAGCGTAGGATCAAGCGGGGGGGCAGAGACCCAGTACTTC.

The genes are TRBV19 and TRBJ1-2, with D maybe TRBD1 (6 bases). Looked up from germline, CDR1 is LNHDA and CDR2 is SQIVND (reference sequence). The CDR3 is 15 residues long. V lost 5 bases, J lost 5 bases, and 18 bases lay in between. CDR3 in DNA: TGTGCCAGTAGTCAAACGACAGGAGGGACTTATGGCTACACCTTC. Its translation: CASSQTTGGTYGYTF.

The V gene is TRBV10-3, the J gene TRBJ2-1, with 7 bases fitting TRBD2. Germline values: CDR1 ENHRY, CDR2 SYGVKD. The CDR3 has 11 residues. V lost 9 bases, J lost 8 bases, and 4 bases stayed unmatched. CDR3 region: CAIGLVDEQFF. CDR3 coding DNA: TGTGCCATAGGACTAGTCGATGAGCAGTTCTTC.

This clone has only one observation. The gene calls are TRBV7-9 and TRBJ2-1; TRBD2 aligns across 10 bases. In germline, CDR1 is SEHNR, CDR2 FQNEAQ (reference sequence). Germline trimming cut 8 bases from V and 4 bases from J; bases unmatched to any gene: 14. The CDR3 has 17 residues. CDR3 protein: CASARRVGLAEYNEQFF. The CDR3, as DNA: TGTGCCAGCGCCCGGCGGGTAGGACTAGCGGAATACAATGAGCAGTTCTTC.

This clone was seen only a few times. The chain joins TRBV6-1 to TRBJ1-2; no reliable D call. CDR3 length equals 11 residues. V was clipped by 7 bases and J by 8 bases, with 11 bases between them. Germline CDR1 reads MNHNS; CDR2 reads SASEGT. CDR3 nucleotides: TGTGCCAGCACGCGAAGCGGGGGCTACACCTTC. This encodes CASTRSGGYTF.

The chain uses TRBV28 and TRBJ1-5; D is uncertain. V dropped 10 bases and J dropped 3 bases, with 13 bases sitting between them. The CDR3 contains 13 residues. The germline V gene encodes CDR1 MDHEN and CDR2 SYDVKM. In nucleotides, the CDR3 is TGTGCCACCAACGGCCTACTCAATCAGCCCCAGCATTTT. It encodes CATNGLLNQPQHF.

This clone has only one observation. The chain uses TRBV4-1 and TRBJ2-7, with no clear D. In germline, CDR1 is MGHRA, CDR2 YSYEKL. V gave up 0 bases and J gave up 3 bases, with 12 bases separating them. The CDR3 loop spans 15 amino acids. The CDR3 nucleotides are TGCGCCAGCAGCCAAGAATTTCCTAGGGTCTACGAGCAGTACTTC. It yields the protein CASSQEFPRVYEQYF.

The rearrangement uses TRBV19 and TRBJ2-1; 7 bases line up with TRBD2. The germline CDR1 and CDR2 sequences are LNHDA and SQIVND (reference sequence). The junction had 6 bases not matched to a gene; V was cut back by 1 base and J by 3 bases. CDR3 length: 16 residues. The CDR3 loop is CASSIVWGGSYNEQFF. Here the CDR3 DNA reads TGTGCCAGTAGTATAGTGTGGGGGGGAAGCTACAATGAGCAGTTCTTC.

This clone has more than one count but fewer than ten. This rearrangement joins TRBV2 to TRBJ1-2; TRBD1 might be the D (6 bases). The length of the CDR3 is 13 residues. V was cut by 2 bases and J by 7 bases, with 11 bases left in between. Germline V CDR1 and CDR2: SNHLY, FYNNEI. Here the CDR3 reads CASSELGASGYTF. In DNA form, the CDR3 reads TGTGCCAGCAGTGAACTGGGGGCCAGTGGCTACACCTTC.

V is TRBV5-1 and J is TRBJ2-2, with D unclear. The CDR3 length is 14 residues. Trimming left V 1 base short and J 1 base short, with 5 bases between. CDR1 SGHRS and CDR2 YFSETQ come from the germline V gene. Here the CDR3 DNA reads TGCGCCAGCAGCTTGATGGGGAACACCGGGGAGCTGTTTTTT. Translating gives CASSLMGNTGELFF.

V gene TRBV4-1 combines with J gene TRBJ2-7; maybe TRBD1 (7 bases). The germline V gene has CDR1 MGHRA and CDR2 YSYEKL. V was shortened by 1 base and J by 0 bases, with 16 bases between the two germline ends. The CDR3 is made up of 17 amino acids. Here the CDR3 reads CASSQGAEGASSYEQYF. The CDR3 coding sequence is TGCGCCAGCAGCCAAGGGGCGGAGGGGGCAAGCTCCTACGAGCAGTACTTC.

The J gene is TRBJ2-1, the V gene TRBV28; D is uncertain. V lost 2 bases and J lost 7, with 12 bases in between. Germline V gives CDR1 MDHEN, CDR2 SYDVKM. The CDR3 spans 14 residues. CDR3 loop: CASSLGQTKNEQFF. The CDR3 DNA reads TGTGCCAGCAGTTTAGGCCAGACAAAGAATGAGCAGTTCTTC. Variable domain in full (rest from reference TRBV28 and TRBJ2-1): DVKVTQSSRYLVKRTGEKVFLECVQDMDHENMFWYRQDPGLGLRLIYFSYDVKMKEKGDIPEGYSVSREKKERFSLILESASTNQTSMYLCASSLGQTKNEQFFGPGTRLTVL.

This chain links TRBV5-1 with TRBJ2-7; 13 bases are a match to TRBD2. The V segment lost 3 bases and the J segment 7 bases; nucleotides outside the gene matches: 13. Germline CDR1 is SGHRS and CDR2 is YFSETQ. This CDR3 is built from 17 residues. The CDR3, as DNA: TGCGCCAGCAGCTCTGGACTAGCGGGGGCGGGGATTGGTGAGCAGTACTTC. This sequence encodes CASSSGLAGAGIGEQYF.

The V gene is TRBV11-1, the J gene TRBJ2-1, with TRBD2 as a possible D gene (6 bases). This CDR3 comprises 14 residues. CDR1 is SGHAT, CDR2 FQDESV, per germline (reference sequence). Trimming took off 5 bases at V and 3 bases at J, with 11 bases between the two ends. CDR3 in amino acids: CASSPGDLYNEQFF. Here the CDR3 DNA reads TGTGCCAGCAGCCCGGGGGACCTCTACAATGAGCAGTTCTTC.

This clone was recorded many times. The chain uses TRBV29-1 and TRBJ1-1; D is undetermined. Germline CDR1 reads SQVTM; CDR2 reads ANQGSEA. CDR3 length: 13 residues. V was clipped by 4 bases and J by 1 base, with 10 bases between them. CDR3 sequence: CSVVIGPNTEAFF. Here the CDR3 DNA reads TGCAGCGTTGTTATTGGGCCGAACACTGAAGCTTTCTTT.

The chain has TRBV11-1 and TRBJ2-3, with D unresolved. This CDR3 has 14 amino acids. Per germline, CDR1 SGHAT and CDR2 FQDESV (reference sequence). Trimming left V 5 bases short and J 0 bases short, with 9 bases between. The CDR3 DNA follows: TGTGCCAGCAGCGTCTCACAGAGCACAGATACGCAGTATTTT. Its translation is CASSVSQSTDTQYF.

J is TRBJ2-1 and V is TRBV19, with D possibly TRBD2 on 6 matching bases. The CDR3 sequence is 17 residues long. Germline V CDR1 and CDR2: LNHDA, SQIVND (reference sequence). Trimming removed 1 base from V and 2 bases from J, with 15 bases in between. In nucleotides, the CDR3 is TGTGCCAGTAGTATAGGGGCGGGGCGGGGACCCTACAATGAGCAGTTCTTC. It translates to CASSIGAGRGPYNEQFF.

This chain links TRBV10-3 with TRBJ1-1; the D is unclear. Deletions cut 6 bases from V and 1 base from J, with 9 bases between. The CDR3 loop spans 13 amino acids. The germline V gene encodes CDR1 ENHRY and CDR2 SYGVKD. CDR3 sequence: CAISAVPNTEAFF. The CDR3 region has the DNA TGTGCCATCAGCGCCGTACCGAACACTGAAGCTTTCTTT.